This TCR beta chain is from a study of cytomegalovirus exposure and HLA in healthy donors. The PCR had 60 Vbeta and 13 Jbeta primers. Assay used: immunoSEQ multiplex PCR; TCRdb lists only in-frame clones, some missing. The data show some 190,000 clones, roughly four fifths seen once. The CDR3 contains 14 residues. V gave up 6 bases and J gave up 4 bases; unmatched junction bases: 7. CDR1 and CDR2 (germline): MGHRA, YSYEKL. The V gene is TRBV4-1, the J gene TRBJ2-3, with 7 bases identical to TRBD2. The sample taken for sequencing was PBMCs. The TCR comes from a woman aged 25-40 years in good health and CMV-seropositive. The CDR3 is CASSRGEGADTQYF. In nucleotides, the CDR3 is TGCGCCAGCAGTCGGGGGGAAGGGGCAGATACGCAGTATTTT.